The 28 T cell receptor beta chains reported below all come from one sample, sequenced in a study of patients and donors after allogeneic stem cell transplantation. In TCRdb, the RT-PCR reads were re-called with MiXCR into one record per CDR3 protein. The sample contains about 160,000 distinct CDR3 sequences, 37% of which appear only once. Source material: blood, either unsorted or a sorted T cell fraction (not recorded which). These receptors came from a human donor who was either an allogeneic HSCT recipient or a stem cell or donor lymphocyte infusion donor (not recorded which). It is not recorded whose cells these are; they may come from a transplant donor.

The chain recombines TRBV6-6 with TRBJ2-3; no definite D call. Between the trimmed V and J ends, which lost 0 bases and 2 bases, there was a span of 6 bases. This CDR3 is built from 14 residues. CDR1 and CDR2 (germline): MNHNY, SVGAGI (reference sequence). The CDR3 here is CASSYSFVTDTQYF. The CDR3 bases are TGTGCCAGCAGTTACTCGTTTGTCACAGATACGCAGTATTTT.

The J gene is TRBJ2-6, the V gene TRBV9, with unresolved D. Trimming removed 7 bases from V and 7 bases from J, with 9 bases in between. The CDR3 length is 12 residues. The germline gives CDR1 SGDLS, CDR2 YYNGEE. The CDR3 loop reads CASGVAANVLTF. Written as DNA, the CDR3 is TGTGCCAGCGGGGTTGCCGCCAACGTCCTGACTTTC.

CDR3 sequence: CASSLGKGNTEAFF. DNA of the CDR3: TGTGCCAGCAGTTTGGGAAAGGGGAACACTGAAGCTTTCTTT. V is TRBV12-3 or TRBV12-4 and J is TRBJ1-1, with unresolved D. The CDR3 length is 14 residues. V lost 3 bases, J lost 1 base, and 9 bases lay in between.

The V call is TRBV21-1, the J call TRBJ1-5; the table's D call of TRBD1 was not tested on the DNA. TRBV21-1 is listed as a pseudogene. The CDR3 extends over 17 amino acids. The DNA for the CDR3 is TGTGCCAGCAGCAAAACCCCGGGACAGGGAATGGGCCAGCCCCAGCATTTT. Translation gives CASSKTPGQGMGQPQHF.

This rearrangement joins TRBV12-3 or TRBV12-4 to TRBJ2-3, with TRBD2 matching over 7 bases. This CDR3 spans 13 amino acids. The junction had 9 bases not matched to a gene; V was cut back by 7 bases and J by 8 bases. This CDR3 reads CASMGGSMGTQYF. CDR3 bases: TGTGCCAGCATGGGAGGGAGCATGGGTACGCAGTATTTT.

The genes are TRBV3-1 and TRBJ1-1; the D is unclear. This CDR3 comprises 13 residues. V dropped 4 bases and J dropped 0 bases, with 6 bases sitting between them. Germline V gene sequence: CDR1 LGHDT, CDR2 YNNKEL (reference sequence). CDR3 residues: CASSRRLNTEAFF. The CDR3, as DNA: TGTGCCAGCAGCCGCCGACTGAACACTGAAGCTTTCTTT.

This clonotype was picked up a small number of times. One end of the junction varies from germline; a read error may be responsible. V and J are TRBV5-1 and TRBJ1-4; weak D call: TRBD1 (5 bases). The length of the CDR3 is 14 residues. Germline V CDR1 and CDR2: SGHRS, YFSETQ. The CDR3 protein is CASSLGATNEKLFF. The CDR3 nucleotides read TGTGCCAGCAGTTTGGGGGCAACTAATGAAAAACTGTTTTTT.

In this sample, this clonotype turned up a few times. The chain combines TRBV10-3 with TRBJ1-1; D not certain. The V end lost 0 bases, the J end lost 1 base, and 6 bases lay between the germline ends. This CDR3 spans 14 amino acids. The germline V gene has CDR1 ENHRY and CDR2 SYGVKD. The CDR3 reads CAISESIQNTEAFF. The CDR3 bases are TGTGCCATCAGTGAGTCAATACAGAACACTGAAGCTTTCTTT.

The chain recombines TRBV9 with TRBJ1-3; D gene ambiguous. The CDR3 has 14 residues. Trimming took off 3 bases at V and 0 bases at J, with 7 bases between the two ends. Germline V gene lookup returns CDR1 SGDLS and CDR2 YYNGEE. This CDR3 reads CASSGTPSGNTIYF. Written as DNA, the CDR3 is TGTGCCAGCAGCGGGACTCCCTCTGGAAACACCATATATTTT.

This clonotype has only a few counts. The chain couples TRBV20-1 to TRBJ1-5, with 8 bases matching TRBD1. The junction had 8 bases not matched to a gene; V was cut back by 1 base and J by 0 bases. This CDR3 spans 17 amino acids. Germline values: CDR1 DFQATT, CDR2 SNEGSKA (reference sequence). The CDR3 reads CSARARQGRYSNQPQHF. DNA for the CDR3: TGCAGTGCTAGAGCCCGACAGGGGCGATATAGCAATCAGCCCCAGCATTTT.

This clonotype was counted at least ten times. The chain employs TRBV6-2 or TRBV6-3 and TRBJ1-1, with 7 bases matching TRBD1. The CDR3 runs to 13 residues. The V segment lost 7 bases and the J segment 5 bases; nucleotides outside the gene matches: 7. The V gene's germline CDR1 is MNHEY and CDR2 SVGEGT. CDR3 protein: CASNQGVLTEAFF. CDR3 DNA sequence: TGTGCCAGCAATCAGGGGGTGTTAACTGAAGCTTTCTTT.

The chain couples TRBV15 to TRBJ2-3; D not certain. V was trimmed by 0 bases and J by 4 bases, leaving 5 bases between them. The CDR3 sequence is 13 residues long. The germline gives CDR1 LNHNV, CDR2 YYDKDF (reference sequence). DNA of the CDR3: TGTGCCACCAGCAGAGAGGGCCCAGATACGCAGTATTTT. Translating it yields CATSREGPDTQYF.

This CDR3 is CAIGVTSGDTDTQYF. Written as DNA, the CDR3 is TGTGCCATCGGGGTGACTAGCGGGGACACAGATACGCAGTATTTT. V and J are TRBV10-3 and TRBJ2-3; 11 nucleotides agree with TRBD2. The CDR3 is made up of 15 amino acids. Germline assignment: CDR1 ENHRY and CDR2 SYGVKD. V trimming: 8 bases; J trimming: 2 bases; junction bases outside the gene matches: 6.

The chain is built from TRBV7-2 and TRBJ2-3, with 10 bases that match TRBD2. With 0 bases clipped from V and 3 bases from J, the junction kept 6 bases outside the gene matches. CDR1 and CDR2 (germline): SGHTA, FQGNSA. CDR3 length: 17 residues. This chain's CDR3 is CASSLASAGGRTDTQYF. For the CDR3, the DNA is TGTGCCAGCAGCTTAGCATCAGCGGGGGGGCGAACAGATACGCAGTATTTT.

This clonotype was observed a handful of times. The chain combines TRBV12-5 with TRBJ2-1; D might be TRBD1 (5 bases). The germline V gene has CDR1 LGHNT and CDR2 FRNRAP. The V gene lost 4 bases and the J gene lost 2 bases, with 9 bases spanning the gap. The CDR3 has 14 residues. The DNA for the CDR3 is TGTGCTAGTGGTTCCGGACAACCCTACAATGAGCAGTTCTTC. It specifies CASGSGQPYNEQFF.

In this sample, this clonotype turned up a few times. The chain joins TRBV7-3 to TRBJ1-2, with TRBD1 as a possible D gene (6 bases). V was cut by 8 bases and J by 10 bases, with 14 bases left in between. The CDR3 runs 11 residues. CDR1 and CDR2 from the germline V gene are SGHTA and FQGTGA. The CDR3 spells CASGSGGDYTF. The CDR3 DNA follows: TGTGCCAGCGGGAGCGGGGGCGACTACACCTTC.

The CDR3 DNA sequence: TGTGCCAGCAGCTCTTACCGGGACAGACACGCCAAAAACATTCAGTACTTC. As protein: CASSSYRDRHAKNIQYF. The chain carries TRBV7-8 and TRBJ2-4; TRBD1 matches at 7 bases. This CDR3 has 17 residues. Looked up from germline, CDR1 is SGHVS and CDR2 is FQNEAQ. The ends lost 4 bases at V and 1 base at J; junction bases unmatched: 10.

This chain uses TRBV20-1 with TRBJ2-7; 8 nucleotides line up with TRBD1. V trimming: 2 bases; J trimming: 3 bases; junction bases outside the gene matches: 6. CDR3 length: 14 residues. Germline V gene data show CDR1 as DFQATT and CDR2 as SNEGSKA (reference sequence). CDR3: CSARFRTGNYEQYV. The CDR3 nucleotides are TGCAGTGCTAGATTTCGGACAGGGAACTACGAGCAGTACGTC.

V and J are TRBV12-3 or TRBV12-4 and TRBJ2-3; D is possibly TRBD2 (6 bases). Trimming shortened V by 3 bases and J by 0 bases, and 10 bases separated the two germline ends. The CDR3 spans 15 residues. CDR3: CASSLKSGSTDTQYF. CDR3 sequence (DNA): TGTGCCAGCAGTTTGAAGAGCGGGAGCACAGATACGCAGTATTTT.

This clonotype was recorded only once. This chain connects TRBV27 to TRBJ2-5; 7 positions agree with TRBD2. V gave up 7 bases and J gave up 5 bases; unmatched junction bases: 13. The CDR3 runs 15 residues. Germline V gene sequence: CDR1 MNHEY, CDR2 SMNVEV (reference sequence). In DNA, the CDR3 is TGTGCCAGCACCCCAAGCCCGGGACTAAGTGAGACCCAGTACTTC. Encoded protein: CASTPSPGLSETQYF.

This chain links TRBV3-1 with TRBJ1-2; possible D gene TRBD1, 5 bases. V lost 4 bases to trimming and J lost 8 bases, with 17 bases between them. Per the germline V gene, CDR1 is LGHDT and CDR2 is YNNKEL (reference sequence). The CDR3 is 14 residues long. The chain's CDR3 is CASSPRGSLGGYTF. DNA of the CDR3: TGTGCCAGCAGCCCGAGGGGCAGTTTGGGAGGCTACACCTTC. The variable domain in full, completed from reference TRBV3-1 and TRBJ1-2, reads DTAVSQTPKYLVTQMGNDKSIKCEQNLGHDTMYWYKQDSKKFLKIMFSYNNKELIINETVPNRFSPKSPDKAHLNLHINSLELGDSAVYFCASSPRGSLGGYTFGSGTRLTVV.

This clonotype has a handful of counts. The rearrangement links TRBV12-3 or TRBV12-4 to TRBJ1-1, with a possible D match to TRBD1 (5 bases). The CDR3 spans 12 residues. V gave up 3 bases and J gave up 9 bases, with 11 bases separating them. The DNA for the CDR3 is TGTGCCAGCAGTTTTGAGGGGCGAAAAGCTTTCTTT. Translated, it gives CASSFEGRKAFF.

This clonotype has only a few counts. The chain has TRBV7-9 and TRBJ1-2; D call uncertain. Germline V gene lookup returns CDR1 SEHNR and CDR2 FQNEAQ (reference sequence). This CDR3 spans 15 amino acids. Deletions cut 8 bases from V and 3 bases from J, with 19 bases between. The CDR3, as DNA: TGTGCCAGCGCCCCAGCAAGCGTTCTCTACTATGGCTACACCTTC. Its protein product is CASAPASVLYYGYTF.

This clonotype came up a few times. The rearrangement joins TRBV5-5 to TRBJ2-1; possibly TRBD1 or TRBD2 for D (5 bases each). From germline, CDR1 is SGHKS and CDR2 YYEKEE (reference sequence). Trimming cost V 1 base and J 5 bases, with 10 bases left between them. The CDR3 is 14 amino acids. CDR3 amino acids: CASSLFGGNNEQFF. CDR3 in DNA: TGTGCCAGCAGCTTGTTTGGGGGAAACAATGAGCAGTTCTTC.

The chain has TRBV3-1 and TRBJ2-1, with no clear D. The CDR3 runs 14 residues. Deletions cut 2 bases from V and 1 base from J, with 6 bases between. Germline CDR1 LGHDT, CDR2 YNNKEL (reference sequence). CDR3 in DNA: TGTGCCAGCAGCCAACCTGGATCCTACAATGAGCAGTTCTTC. Protein sequence: CASSQPGSYNEQFF.

Worth noting for this clonotype: The junction shows a germline mismatch at one end, possibly a read error. The chain uses TRBV29-1 and TRBJ1-4; possible D gene TRBD1, 5 bases. The CDR3 extends over 12 amino acids. The V gene's germline CDR1 is SQVTM and CDR2 ANQGSEA. As DNA, the CDR3 is TGCACGGCCCGAGAGGGGAATGAAAATCTGTTTTTT. This sequence encodes CTAREGNENLFF.

The chain recombines TRBV28 with TRBJ1-3, with D unresolved. V lost 5 bases, J lost 0 bases, and 14 bases lay in between. This CDR3 comprises 16 residues. Germline lookup yields CDR1 MDHEN and CDR2 SYDVKM. The CDR3 region is CASSPQLISSGNTIYF. In DNA form, the CDR3 reads TGTGCCAGCAGTCCTCAGCTAATTAGCTCTGGAAACACCATATATTTT.

The chain uses TRBV29-1 and TRBJ1-1, with D possibly TRBD1 on 6 matching bases. V lost 7 bases and J lost 0, with 12 bases in between. There are 13 residues in the CDR3. CDR1 and CDR2 from the germline V gene are SQVTM and ANQGSEA. The CDR3 DNA sequence: TGCAGCGCTTGGACAGCCATGAACACTGAAGCTTTCTTT. This encodes CSAWTAMNTEAFF.